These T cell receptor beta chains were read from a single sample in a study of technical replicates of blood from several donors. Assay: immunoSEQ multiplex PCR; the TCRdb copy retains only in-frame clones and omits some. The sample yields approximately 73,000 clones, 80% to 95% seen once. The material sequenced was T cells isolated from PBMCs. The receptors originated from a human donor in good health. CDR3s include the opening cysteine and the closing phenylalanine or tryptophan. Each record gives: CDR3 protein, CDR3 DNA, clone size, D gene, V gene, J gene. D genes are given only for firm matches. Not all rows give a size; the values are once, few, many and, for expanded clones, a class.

CDR3: CASLPTSGSYEQYF
DNA: TGTGCCAGCTTACCCACTAGCGGCTCCTACGAGCAGTACTTC
size: .
D: TRBD2
V: TRBV18
J: TRBJ2-7

CDR3: CASSLGTGQGYEAFF
DNA: TGTGCCAGCAGCTTAGGTACAGGACAGGGGTATGAAGCTTTCTTT
size: .
D: TRBD1
V: TRBV11-2
J: TRBJ1-1

CDR3: CASRRGGTGTAEQYF
DNA: TGTGCCAGCAGGCGGGGGGGTACAGGGACCGCCGAGCAGTACTTC
size: .
D: TRBD2
V: TRBV11-1
J: TRBJ2-7

CDR3: CASTKLAGGRPYEQYF
DNA: TGTGCCAGCACGAAGCTAGCGGGAGGCCGTCCCTACGAGCAGTACTTC
size: .
D: TRBD2
V: TRBV2
J: TRBJ2-7

CDR3: CASSLEELRGGKTQYF
DNA: TGCGCCAGCAGCTTGGAGGAACTTAGGGGGGGGAAGACCCAGTACTTC
size: .
D: .
V: TRBV5-1
J: TRBJ2-5

CDR3: CASSQGLAGSYEQYF
DNA: TGTGCCAGCAGCCAAGGGCTAGCGGGATCCTACGAGCAGTACTTC
size: .
D: TRBD2
V: TRBV4-2
J: TRBJ2-7

CDR3: CASSLVLGANSGANVLTF
DNA: TGTGCCAGCAGCTTAGTTCTAGGGGCCAACTCTGGGGCCAACGTCCTGACTTTC
size: .
D: .
V: TRBV7-8
J: TRBJ2-6

CDR3: CASSQGLAGAYEQYF
DNA: TGCGCCAGCAGCCAAGGCCTAGCGGGCGCCTACGAGCAGTACTTC
size: .
D: TRBD2
V: TRBV4-1
J: TRBJ2-7

CDR3: CASSFSVGYGYTF
DNA: TGTGCCAGCAGCTTCTCGGTCGGCTATGGCTACACCTTC
size: .
D: .
V: TRBV11-3
J: TRBJ1-2

CDR3: CASSLTTGFYGYTF
DNA: TGTGCCAGCAGTTTGACCACAGGGTTCTATGGCTACACCTTC
size: .
D: .
V: TRBV28
J: TRBJ1-2

CDR3: CASSLQGTATYEQYF
DNA: TGTGCCAGCTCGCTACAGGGGACAGCGACCTACGAGCAGTACTTC
size: .
D: TRBD1
V: TRBV18
J: TRBJ2-7

CDR3: CASSSPGKGNYGYTF
DNA: TGTGCCAGCAGTTCCCCCGGGAAGGGCAACTATGGCTACACCTTC
size: .
D: .
V: TRBV6-5
J: TRBJ1-2

CDR3: CASSYTAGNTIYF
DNA: TGTGCCAGCAGTTACACGGCTGGAAACACCATATATTTT
size: .
D: .
V: TRBV6-6
J: TRBJ1-3

CDR3: CASSLGLYSGANVLTF
DNA: TGCGCCAGCAGCTTGGGGCTGTACTCTGGGGCCAACGTCCTGACTTTC
size: .
D: .
V: TRBV5-1
J: TRBJ2-6

CDR3: CASSGTGDLYQPQHF
DNA: TGTGCCAGCAGTGGGACAGGGGACCTATATCAGCCCCAGCATTTT
size: .
D: TRBD1
V: TRBV2
J: TRBJ1-5

CDR3: CASSLLAGEVTQYF
DNA: TGTGCCAGCAGCCTCCTAGCGGGAGAGGTTACGCAGTATTTT
size: .
D: TRBD2
V: TRBV7-6
J: TRBJ2-3

CDR3: CASSGDREGEKLFF
DNA: TGTGCCAGCAGCGGGGACAGGGAAGGTGAAAAACTGTTTTTT
size: .
D: TRBD1
V: TRBV5-4
J: TRBJ1-4

CDR3: CASSLKVGLAGISYEQYF
DNA: TGTGCCAGCAGTTTAAAGGTGGGACTAGCGGGGATCTCCTACGAGCAGTACTTC
size: .
D: TRBD2
V: TRBV28
J: TRBJ2-7

CDR3: CASRQGLAGGNEQFF
DNA: TGTGCCAGCAGGCAGGGACTAGCGGGAGGCAATGAGCAGTTCTTC
size: .
D: TRBD2
V: TRBV28
J: TRBJ2-1

CDR3: CASSPRGTNEKLFF
DNA: TGTGCCAGCAGCCCGAGGGGGACTAATGAAAAACTGTTTTTT
size: .
D: .
V: TRBV6-5
J: TRBJ1-4

CDR3: CASSASLAGMGFNEQFF
DNA: TGTGCCAGCAGCGCCAGCCTAGCGGGGATGGGGTTCAATGAGCAGTTCTTC
size: .
D: TRBD2
V: TRBV9
J: TRBJ2-1

CDR3: CASTPWGPGTGELFF
DNA: TGTGCCAGCACCCCATGGGGGCCGGGGACCGGGGAGCTGTTTTTT
size: .
D: .
V: TRBV7-2
J: TRBJ2-2

CDR3: CAIRSNLVAEAFF
DNA: TGTGCCATCAGGTCTAACTTGGTCGCTGAAGCTTTCTTT
size: .
D: .
V: TRBV10-3
J: TRBJ1-1

CDR3: CASSPSGRSYEQYF
DNA: TGTGCCAGCAGCCCTAGCGGGAGGTCGTACGAGCAGTACTTC
size: .
D: TRBD2
V: TRBV9
J: TRBJ2-7

CDR3: CASSWTGKNEQYF
DNA: TGTGCCAGCAGTTGGACAGGAAAAAACGAGCAGTACTTC
size: .
D: TRBD1
V: TRBV6-6
J: TRBJ2-7

CDR3: CASSYREFAEAFF
DNA: TGTGCCAGCAGCTACAGGGAGTTCGCTGAAGCTTTCTTT
size: .
D: .
V: TRBV6-5
J: TRBJ1-1

CDR3: CASSSTGGPYGYTF
DNA: TGTGCCAGCAGTTCTACAGGGGGCCCCTATGGCTACACCTTC
size: .
D: TRBD1
V: TRBV28
J: TRBJ1-2

CDR3: CASSLRLGVNNEQFF
DNA: TGTGCCAGCAGCTTAAGGCTAGGGGTTAACAATGAGCAGTTCTTC
size: .
D: .
V: TRBV11-2
J: TRBJ2-1

CDR3: CASSAVWGTSVLTDTDTQYF
DNA: TGTGCCAGCAGCGCAGTTTGGGGGACTAGCGTTTTAACTGACACAGATACGCAGTATTTT
size: .
D: TRBD2
V: TRBV2
J: TRBJ2-3

CDR3: CASSQGADSDTEAFF
DNA: TGTGCCAGCAGCCAAGGGGCCGATTCGGACACTGAAGCTTTCTTT
size: few
D: .
V: TRBV14
J: TRBJ1-1

CDR3: CASSLAGFLLDTEAFF
DNA: TGTGCCAGCAGCTTGGCAGGCTTTTTGCTGGACACTGAAGCTTTCTTT
size: .
D: .
V: TRBV5-6
J: TRBJ1-1

CDR3: CASSEYGQPTEKLFF
DNA: TGTGCCAGCAGTGAATACGGACAGCCGACGGAAAAACTGTTTTTT
size: .
D: .
V: TRBV25-1
J: TRBJ1-4

CDR3: CASSTKQGNTIYF
DNA: TGTGCCAGCAGCACGAAACAGGGAAACACCATATATTTT
size: .
D: .
V: TRBV7-3
J: TRBJ1-3

CDR3: CASSVYQGYEQYF
DNA: TGTGCCAGCAGTGTTTATCAGGGCTACGAGCAGTACTTC
size: .
D: .
V: TRBV6-4
J: TRBJ2-7

CDR3: CASSTNYGYTF
DNA: TGTGCCAGCAGTACTAACTATGGCTACACCTTC
size: .
D: .
V: TRBV7-2
J: TRBJ1-2

CDR3: CSAMGLNEQFF
DNA: TGCAGTGCTATGGGGCTCAATGAGCAGTTCTTC
size: once
D: .
V: TRBV20-1
J: TRBJ2-1

CDR3: CASSYSRADYGYTF
DNA: TGTGCCAGCAGTTACTCGCGGGCCGACTATGGCTACACCTTC
size: .
D: .
V: TRBV6-5
J: TRBJ1-2

CDR3: CASSFAGGYEQYF
DNA: TGTGCCAGCAGCTTCGCGGGTGGCTACGAGCAGTACTTC
size: .
D: .
V: TRBV11-3
J: TRBJ2-7

CDR3: CASSLGTTYEQYF
DNA: TGTGCCAGCAGTTTAGGGACAACCTACGAGCAGTACTTC
size: few
D: .
V: TRBV28
J: TRBJ2-7

CDR3: CASSPPSRQGRAETQYF
DNA: TGTGCCAGCTCACCTCCTAGCCGACAGGGGAGGGCAGAGACCCAGTACTTC
size: .
D: .
V: TRBV18
J: TRBJ2-5

CDR3: CASSQENRGDGYTF
DNA: TGCGCCAGCAGCCAAGAAAACAGGGGAGATGGCTACACCTTC
size: once
D: TRBD1
V: TRBV4-3
J: TRBJ1-2

CDR3: CASSLVAGVSYNEQFF
DNA: TGCGCCAGCAGCTTGGTAGCGGGAGTTTCCTACAATGAGCAGTTCTTC
size: .
D: TRBD2
V: TRBV5-1
J: TRBJ2-1